These T cell receptor beta chains were read from a single sample in a study of T cells after yellow fever vaccination. In TCRdb, the 5' RACE reads were re-called with MiXCR into one record per CDR3 protein. This sample has hundreds of thousands of distinct CDR3 sequences; about 14% occur once, and the top ten carry around 15%. This sample comprised PBMCs, obtained on the day of the yellow fever booster vaccination. These receptors all stem from a young man who received the YFV17D yellow fever vaccine. Each CDR3 is given with its conserved first and last residue. The D gene is left open where the match is weak. Clone size is shown for a subset of rows, as once, few, many or a class of expanded clone.

clone_size	cdr3_length	v_call	d_call	j_call	cdr3_nt	cdr3_aa
few	16	TRBV23-1	TRBD2	TRBJ2-3	TGCGCCAGCAGGTGGACTAGCGGGAGAGATACAGATACGCAGTATTTT	CASRWTSGRDTDTQYF
many	11	TRBV5-1	.	TRBJ2-3	TGCGCCAGCAGTTGGACAGATACGCAGTATTTT	CASSWTDTQYF
few	14	TRBV6-5	.	TRBJ1-1	TGTGCCAGCAGTTACGTCTACAGGAACACTGAAGCTTTCTTT	CASSYVYRNTEAFF
few	13	TRBV30	.	TRBJ1-1	TGTGCCTGGAGTGAAGTAGAGAACACTGAAGCTTTCTTT	CAWSEVENTEAFF
.	14	TRBV12-3/TRBV12-4	.	TRBJ1-4	TGTGCCAGCAGTTTCGACCCCGCCCGTGAAAAACTGTTTTTT	CASSFDPAREKLFF
few	15	TRBV18	.	TRBJ2-2	TGTGCCAGCTCACCACGGTCACAGACCACCGGGGAGCTGTTTTTT	CASSPRSQTTGELFF
few	15	TRBV9	TRBD2	TRBJ2-7	TGTGCCAGCAGCGTCTCCGGGACTAGCGACCACGAGCAGTACTTC	CASSVSGTSDHEQYF
few	14	TRBV15	.	TRBJ2-7	TGTGCCACCAGCCCCGACAGGACCAAGCTTGAGCAGTACTTC	CATSPDRTKLEQYF
few	14	TRBV20-1	.	TRBJ2-3	TGCAGTGCAACTAGAGGGGATGACACAGATACGCAGTATTTT	CSATRGDDTDTQYF
.	15	TRBV18	.	TRBJ2-7	TGTGCCAGCTCGCCGGGGGGACAGACCACCTACGAGCAGTACTTC	CASSPGGQTTYEQYF
few	14	TRBV6-5	.	TRBJ1-6	TGTGCCAGCAGTTATGGGGGAATCGGGGGACCCCTCCACTTT	CASSYGGIGGPLHF
few	17	TRBV6-5	.	TRBJ2-4	TGTGCCAGCAGTTACTCGATCTGGGGGCCGGCCAAAAACATTCAGTACTTC	CASSYSIWGPAKNIQYF
few	14	TRBV20-1	TRBD2	TRBJ2-3	TGCAGTGCTAGTGTGGCGGGAGGGACAGATACGCAGTATTTT	CSASVAGGTDTQYF
few	14	TRBV25-1	.	TRBJ2-1	TGTGCCAGCAGTGTAGGGATCGGCTACAATGAGCAGTTCTTC	CASSVGIGYNEQFF
.	15	TRBV18	.	TRBJ2-7	TGTGCCAGCTCACCACTCGGGGCCGGGCTCTACGAGCAGTACTTC	CASSPLGAGLYEQYF
few	14	TRBV7-2	TRBD2	TRBJ2-2	TGTGCCAGCAGCTTAGGGACTAGCAGCGGGGAGCTGTTTTTT	CASSLGTSSGELFF
.	16	TRBV29-1	TRBD2	TRBJ2-1	TGCAGCGTTGGAATAGCGGGGGCAAGCTCCTACAATGAGCAGTTCTTC	CSVGIAGASSYNEQFF
.	20	TRBV10-3	TRBD2	TRBJ2-6	TGTGCCATCAGTTCCCCCGGCTCTGGGGGAGGGTTGACTGGGGCCAACGTCCTGACTTTC	CAISSPGSGGGLTGANVLTF
.	13	TRBV7-3	.	TRBJ2-1	TGTGCCAGCAGCTGGTCTCAAAACAATGAGCAGTTCTTC	CASSWSQNNEQFF
.	15	TRBV12-3/TRBV12-4	TRBD2	TRBJ2-7	TGTGCCAGCAGGCTTCCGGGACTAGCCCACGGAGAGCAGTACTTC	CASRLPGLAHGEQYF
many	19	TRBV5-1	TRBD2	TRBJ2-1	TGCGCCAGCAGCGTTCCGGGACTAGCGGGAGAGGGGTCCTACAATGAGCAGTTCTTC	CASSVPGLAGEGSYNEQFF
few	14	TRBV5-4	.	TRBJ2-1	TGTGCCAGCAGCTTGGCCTTGTTTGACAATGAGCAGTTCTTC	CASSLALFDNEQFF
.	17	TRBV4-3	TRBD1	TRBJ2-2	TGCGCCAGCAGCCAAAATTTTGACAGGGGGCAGGGCGGGGAGCTGTTTTTT	CASSQNFDRGQGGELFF
.	11	TRBV6-6	.	TRBJ1-1	TGTGCCAGCAGTCCGAAGGCTGAAGCTTTCTTT	CASSPKAEAFF
.	17	TRBV20-1	TRBD2	TRBJ2-3	TGCAGTGCTAGAGCTTTTGGGCTAGCGGCAAGATCAGATACGCAGTATTTT	CSARAFGLAARSDTQYF
.	13	TRBV3-1	.	TRBJ1-1	TGTGCCAGCAGCCCCTCCTCGATGGTTGAAGCTTTCTTT	CASSPSSMVEAFF
.	13	TRBV4-1	.	TRBJ2-3	TGCGCCAGCAGCCCAAGAAAGGCAGATACGCAGTATTTT	CASSPRKADTQYF
few	13	TRBV7-2	.	TRBJ1-3	TGTGCCAGCTCCCAGGGGACCGGAAACACCATATATTTT	CASSQGTGNTIYF
.	12	TRBV5-6	.	TRBJ2-5	TGTGCCAGCAGCTCCTATGAAGAGACCCAGTACTTC	CASSSYEETQYF
.	15	TRBV5-1	.	TRBJ2-1	TGCGCCAGCAGCCCTCCCCCTGGACTATTCAATGAGCAGTTCTTC	CASSPPPGLFNEQFF
few	16	TRBV7-9	TRBD1	TRBJ2-1	TGTGCCAGCAGCTTAGTGAACGGACAGGGCTCCAATGAGCAGTTCTTC	CASSLVNGQGSNEQFF
.	13	TRBV6-5	TRBD2	TRBJ2-1	TGTGCCAGCAGTTCCCGGGGGGAGAATGAGCAGTTCTTC	CASSSRGENEQFF
.	14	TRBV9	TRBD2	TRBJ2-5	TGTGCCAGCAGCTCTGCGGGAGGGAAAGAGACCCAGTACTTC	CASSSAGGKETQYF
.	16	TRBV5-4	.	TRBJ1-6	TGTGCCAGCAGCTTGGGAGGGAGCTCCTATAATTCACCCCTCCACTTT	CASSLGGSSYNSPLHF